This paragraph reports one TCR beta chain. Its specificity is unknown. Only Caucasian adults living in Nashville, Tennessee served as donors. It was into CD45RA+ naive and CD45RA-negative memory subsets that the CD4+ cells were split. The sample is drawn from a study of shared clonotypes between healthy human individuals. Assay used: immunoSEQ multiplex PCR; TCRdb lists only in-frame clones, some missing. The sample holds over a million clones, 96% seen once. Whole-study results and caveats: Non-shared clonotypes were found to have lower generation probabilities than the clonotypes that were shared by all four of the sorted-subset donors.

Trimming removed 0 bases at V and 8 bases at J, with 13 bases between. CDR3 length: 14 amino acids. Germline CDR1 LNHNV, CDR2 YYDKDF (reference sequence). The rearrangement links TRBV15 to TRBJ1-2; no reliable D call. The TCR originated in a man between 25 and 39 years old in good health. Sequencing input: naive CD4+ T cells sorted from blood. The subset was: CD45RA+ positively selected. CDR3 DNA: TGTGCCACCAGCAGAGAAAGGGCCCTGATGGGCTACACCTTC. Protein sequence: CATSRERALMGYTF.